The present entry profiles one TCR beta chain with its context. Its target is unknown. CD45RO-CCR7+CD27+CD95- marked naive CD8+ T cells. Germline V CDR1 and CDR2: LGHDT, YNNKEL (reference sequence). The CDR3 has 13 amino acids. TRB cDNA libraries were made by UMI-labeled 5' RACE. TCRdb reprocessed the 5' RACE reads and keeps a single row for each CDR3 protein, giving no DNA. In all, the sample yields tens of thousands of distinct CDR3 sequences. The data originate from a study of CXCR3-negative and CXCR3-positive naive CD8 T cells. About the study: Around 130 million TRB reads in total, about 1.5 +/- 0.3 million per library.

Regarding the study as a whole: Researchers report that CXCR3-positive naive cells carry more hydrophobic TRB CDR3s than CXCR3-negative naive cells.

Sequenced: naive CXCR3- CD8+ T cells from blood. The subset is: CD45RO-CCR7+CD27+CD95- naive CD8+ T cells lacking CXCR3 (TNR3-). The receptor comes from a human donor in good health. Some clones in this sample may be carry-over from other donors' samples. This chain joins TRBV3-1 and TRBJ2-7; the D call from TCRdb, TRBD2, cannot be confirmed without DNA. The CDR3 sequence: CASSGLAPYEQYF.